The 26 T cell receptor beta chains presented below share a single source sample, sequenced in a study of a mutant IDH1 vaccine in newly diagnosed glioma (dated by TCRdb to about 2021). The antigens these receptors bind are not known. The library relied on the immunoSEQ multiplex PCR assay. Not all clones reach the TCRdb copy of this immuneACCESS table, which keeps in-frame sequences only. Checked studies attribute under half of the gap to unresolved V genes and leave the rest unexplained. Counted in this sample were about 50,000 clones; roughly 83% of them appeared once. The leading ten clones occupy 3.5% to 5.5% of the sample. The time point label, as the study defines it: week 47, end of study. Each vaccine dose was 300 ug of a 20-mer mutant IDH1 peptide in Montanide, given subcutaneously with topical imiquimod. Sequencing was performed on PBMCs, taken from a glioma patient whose treatment included an IDH1 peptide vaccine. Receptors were obtained from a woman in her twenties or thirties with glioma. Some clones in this sample may be carry-over from other donors' samples.

The chain has TRBV9 and TRBJ2-7, with 11 bases identical to TRBD2. The CDR3 has 18 amino acids. The trim removed 0 bases at V and 3 bases at J, leaving 11 bases unmatched. Germline V lookup: CDR1 SGDLS, CDR2 YYNGEE. The CDR3 loop reads CASSVETSGNLRLYEQYF. CDR3 in DNA: TGTGCCAGCAGCGTAGAGACTAGCGGGAATCTCAGGCTCTACGAGCAGTACTTC. Full variable domain (rest looked up from reference TRBV9 and TRBJ2-7): DSGVTQTPKHLITATGQRVTLRCSPRSGDLSVYWYQQSLDQGLQFLIQYYNGEERAKGNILERFSAQQFPDLHSELNLSSLELGDSALYFCASSVETSGNLRLYEQYFGPGTRLTVT.

The genes are TRBV19 and TRBJ2-5; no definite D call. This CDR3 spans 14 amino acids. Trimming removed 4 bases at V and 1 base at J, with 10 bases between. Germline CDR1 LNHDA, CDR2 SQIVND (reference sequence). CDR3 bases: TGTGCCAGTAGTACATCCCCGCCCCAAGAGACCCAGTACTTC. Translating it yields CASSTSPPQETQYF.

The chain employs TRBV5-5 and TRBJ1-1; D is uncertain. The V gene lost 1 base and the J gene lost 3 bases, with 7 bases spanning the gap. This CDR3 has 13 amino acids. Germline loops: CDR1 SGHKS, CDR2 YYEKEE (reference sequence). CDR3 nucleotides: TGTGCCAGCAGCTTGTTAATCGACACTGAAGCTTTCTTT. Translated, it gives CASSLLIDTEAFF.

The rearrangement uses TRBV10-3 and TRBJ2-1; no firm D call. The germline V and J ends were trimmed by 0 bases and 6 bases, with 6 bases remaining between them. Germline assignment: CDR1 ENHRY and CDR2 SYGVKD. The CDR3 spans 13 residues. CDR3 in DNA: TGTGCCATCAGTGAGTCTCGGAGCAATGAGCAGTTCTTC. This translates into CAISESRSNEQFF.

The DNA of the CDR3 is TGTGCCAGCAGCCCGAGACCGAACTCCTACAATGAGCAGTTCTTC. It yields the protein CASSPRPNSYNEQFF. This sequence joins TRBV7-6 and TRBJ2-1; D is uncertain. V was trimmed by 5 bases and J by 0 bases, leaving 11 bases between them. In germline, CDR1 is SGHVS, CDR2 FNYEAQ. The CDR3 extends over 15 amino acids.

The gene calls are TRBV4-1 and TRBJ2-7; D is unresolved. CDR3 length equals 14 residues. V was shortened by 1 base and J by 1 base, with 8 bases between the two germline ends. Looked up from germline, CDR1 is MGHRA and CDR2 is YSYEKL. The CDR3 sequence: CASSQVSGSYEQYF. In nucleotides, the CDR3 is TGCGCCAGCAGCCAAGTTTCCGGGTCCTACGAGCAGTACTTC.

This sequence joins TRBV19 and TRBJ2-3; 8 bases align to TRBD1. Looked up from germline, CDR1 is LNHDA and CDR2 is SQIVND (reference sequence). The junction had 10 bases not matched to a gene; V was cut back by 5 bases and J by 6 bases. CDR3 length: 15 amino acids. The CDR3 DNA is TGTGCCAGTAGTCTCGGACAGGGAAGAGCGGATACGCAGTATTTT. It translates to CASSLGQGRADTQYF.

The chain carries TRBV2 and TRBJ2-7, with 8 nucleotides matching TRBD2. J was trimmed by 2 bases and V by 8 bases; bases with no gene match: 5. The CDR3 covers 13 residues. Per the germline V gene, CDR1 is SNHLY and CDR2 is FYNNEI. Here the CDR3 reads CASASGGAYEQYF. DNA for the CDR3: TGTGCCAGCGCTTCCGGGGGGGCCTACGAGCAGTACTTC.

V and J are TRBV6-5 and TRBJ2-7; TRBD1 matches 7 bases. After removal of 6 bases from V and 2 bases from J, the junction contained 10 bases not matched to a gene. The CDR3 extends over 15 amino acids. The germline gives CDR1 MNHEY, CDR2 SVGAGI. The CDR3 DNA reads as TGTGCCAGCAGCCCCCGCCAAGGGGGCCCCTACGAGCAGTACTTC. Its protein is CASSPRQGGPYEQYF.

The chain uses TRBV27 and TRBJ1-1; a weak D match, TRBD1 (5 bases). The CDR3 is 15 amino acids. Trimming stripped 6 bases from V and 7 bases from J, with 21 bases between. CDR1 and CDR2 (germline): MNHEY, SMNVEV (reference sequence). In nucleotides, the CDR3 is TGTGCCAGCAGCCTGAGGGCTGGAGGGACGGGTGAAGCTTTCTTT. Amino acids: CASSLRAGGTGEAFF.

V usage is TRBV7-9 and J usage is TRBJ1-1; D may be TRBD1 (6 bases). The germline V gene encodes CDR1 SEHNR and CDR2 FQNEAQ (reference sequence). With 2 bases removed from V and 8 bases from J, the gap between germline ends came to 12 bases. The CDR3 runs 13 residues. The CDR3 region has the DNA TGTGCCAGCAGCTTACAGGACAGTTCCGAAGCTTTCTTT. Protein: CASSLQDSSEAFF. Filled out from reference TRBV7-9 and TRBJ1-1, the complete variable domain reads DTGVSQNPRHKITKRGQNVTFRCDPISEHNRLYWYRQTLGQGPEFLTYFQNEAQLEKSRLLSDRFSAERPKGSFSTLEIQRTEQGDSAMYLCASSLQDSSEAFFGQGTRLTVV.

The V call is TRBV2, the J call TRBJ2-4; 10 bases match TRBD1. The junction had 10 bases not matched to a gene; V was cut back by 5 bases and J by 0 bases. The CDR3 has 18 amino acids. In germline, CDR1 is SNHLY, CDR2 FYNNEI. CDR3 DNA: TGTGCCAGCAGTCCATCGGGACAGGGGAGCCTAGCCAAAAACATTCAGTACTTC. It yields the protein CASSPSGQGSLAKNIQYF.

V is TRBV9 and J is TRBJ2-7; 8 positions match TRBD2. Trimming at V came to 4 bases and at J to 1 base, leaving 4 bases not matched to a gene. CDR3 size: 14 residues. CDR1 SGDLS and CDR2 YYNGEE come from the germline V gene. The DNA for the CDR3 is TGTGCCAGCAGCCCCGGGACTAGGTCCTACGAGCAGTACTTC. This gives the protein CASSPGTRSYEQYF. The variable domain in full, completed from reference TRBV9 and TRBJ2-7, reads DSGVTQTPKHLITATGQRVTLRCSPRSGDLSVYWYQQSLDQGLQFLIQYYNGEERAKGNILERFSAQQFPDLHSELNLSSLELGDSALYFCASSPGTRSYEQYFGPGTRLTVT.

V usage is TRBV7-2 and J usage is TRBJ2-7; TRBD1 matches at 7 bases. The germline V gene has CDR1 SGHTA and CDR2 FQGNSA. The CDR3 totals 14 residues. V dropped 5 bases and J dropped 2; count of bases not matched to a gene: 6. CDR3 protein: CASSRADRPYEQYF. The CDR3 DNA reads as TGTGCCAGCAGCCGCGCGGACAGGCCCTACGAGCAGTACTTC.

V and J are TRBV13 and TRBJ1-1; D is unclear. Germline CDR1 is PRHDT and CDR2 is FYEKMQ (reference sequence). V lost 2 bases, J lost 5 bases, and 9 bases lay in between. This CDR3 has 13 residues. In nucleotides, the CDR3 is TGTGCCAGCAGCTTAAGTGTGGAGACTGAAGCTTTCTTT. It is translated as CASSLSVETEAFF. Supplemented by reference TRBV13 and TRBJ1-1, the full variable domain reads AAGVIQSPRHLIKEKRETATLKCYPIPRHDTVYWYQQGPGQDPQFLISFYEKMQSDKGSIPDRFSAQQFSDYHSELNMSSLELGDSALYFCASSLSVETEAFFGQGTRLTVV.

The CDR3 DNA sequence: TGCGCCAGCAGCTTGGATTGGGGCTATGGCTACACCTTC. Its translation: CASSLDWGYGYTF. The chain couples TRBV5-1 to TRBJ1-2; D unresolved. The germline V and J ends were trimmed by 0 bases and 4 bases, with 7 bases remaining between them. The CDR3 consists of 13 residues. Looked up from germline, CDR1 is SGHRS and CDR2 is YFSETQ.

The CDR3 sequence: CASTPRGGQGGETQYF. The CDR3 DNA reads TGCGCCAGCACCCCAAGGGGGGGACAGGGGGGAGAGACCCAGTACTTC. The chain employs TRBV4-1 and TRBJ2-5; 11 bases are a match to TRBD1. Trimming at V came to 7 bases and at J to 4 bases, leaving 11 bases not matched to a gene. The CDR3 contains 16 residues. Germline-derived CDR1 and CDR2 are MGHRA and YSYEKL.

The chain employs TRBV19 and TRBJ2-7; the match to TRBD1 covers 7 bases. V lost 4 bases, J lost 4 bases, and 10 bases stayed unmatched. From germline, CDR1 is LNHDA and CDR2 SQIVND (reference sequence). This CDR3 spans 15 amino acids. The CDR3 reads CASSTTGVGRYEQYF. The CDR3 DNA is TGTGCCAGTAGTACAACAGGGGTAGGGCGTTACGAGCAGTACTTC.

This clone was seen just once. The chain is built from TRBV29-1 and TRBJ1-2; the D gene is possibly TRBD1 (5 bases). Germline V gene lookup returns CDR1 SQVTM and CDR2 ANQGSEA. The CDR3 is 12 residues long. V dropped 4 bases and J dropped 6 bases, with 12 bases sitting between them. The CDR3 spells CSVGGGNHGYTF. CDR3 nucleotides: TGCAGCGTTGGGGGGGGGAATCATGGCTACACCTTC.

This clone was seen a handful of times. The chain combines TRBV5-4 with TRBJ1-2; D is possibly TRBD1 (5 bases). The V gene's germline CDR1 is SGHNT and CDR2 YYREEE (reference sequence). V was shortened by 4 bases and J by 8 bases, with 15 bases between the two germline ends. The CDR3 is 13 residues long. The CDR3, as DNA: TGTGCCAGCAGCCCCCCGGGGCCGAGCGGCTACACCTTC. Protein: CASSPPGPSGYTF.

The chain joins TRBV5-4 to TRBJ2-1; 8 bases fit TRBD1. V was clipped by 3 bases and J by 4 bases; unmatched bases: 3. Germline V lookup: CDR1 SGHNT, CDR2 YYREEE (reference sequence). CDR3 length equals 14 residues. This CDR3 is CASSSGQDYNEQFF. The CDR3 DNA sequence: TGTGCCAGCAGCTCGGGACAGGATTACAATGAGCAGTTCTTC.

The genes are TRBV6-5 and TRBJ2-1; the D is unclear. This CDR3 region has 11 residues. Germline V lookup: CDR1 MNHEY, CDR2 SVGAGI. V lost 0 bases, J lost 8 bases, and 2 bases lay in between. CDR3 nucleotide sequence: TGTGCCAGCAGTTACTCGGATGAGCAGTTCTTC. Its protein is CASSYSDEQFF.

This clone was picked up a small number of times. The rearrangement joins TRBV7-8 to TRBJ1-4; D is unresolved. The germline CDR1 and CDR2 sequences are SGHVS and FQNEAQ. The length of the CDR3 is 18 residues. V lost 1 base, J lost 0 bases, and 15 bases lay in between. The CDR3 nucleotides are TGTGCCAGCAGCTTAGGAATTCATATTAGGGCAACTAATGAAAAACTGTTTTTT. The encoded protein is CASSLGIHIRATNEKLFF.

The CDR3 spells CASGTAEQYF. DNA of the CDR3: TGTGCCAGCGGGACGGCCGAGCAGTACTTC. The rearrangement joins TRBV6-6 to TRBJ2-7; D tentatively fits TRBD1 or TRBD2 (5 bases each). This CDR3 region has 10 residues. Deletions cut 8 bases from V and 6 bases from J, with 8 bases between. CDR1 MNHNY and CDR2 SVGAGI come from the germline V gene (reference sequence).

This clone was counted only a few times. The chain recombines TRBV19 with TRBJ2-7; 7 bases match TRBD2. The CDR3 has 14 amino acids. The germline gives CDR1 LNHDA, CDR2 SQIVND (reference sequence). Losses at the gene ends were 4 bases for V and 3 bases for J; bases not matched to a gene: 6. As DNA, the CDR3 is TGTGCCAGTAGTACCCCCGGGGGGATCTACGAGCAGTACTTC. It encodes CASSTPGGIYEQYF.

The chain uses TRBV27 and TRBJ1-2; the match to TRBD1 covers 11 bases. CDR3 length: 14 amino acids. Losses at the gene ends were 4 bases for V and 4 bases for J; bases not matched to a gene: 2. Per the germline V gene, CDR1 is MNHEY and CDR2 is SMNVEV (reference sequence). CDR3 loop: CASSYGQGAYGYTF. The CDR3 DNA sequence: TGTGCCAGCAGTTACGGACAGGGGGCCTATGGCTACACCTTC.